The present entry profiles one TCR beta chain with its context. This sample is drawn from a study of cytomegalovirus exposure and HLA in healthy donors. The wider study: Researchers previously reported finding 90 million to 130 million unique TCR beta sequences from around 200 million T cells. From donors who were HLA-typed, an early data release held 81 million or so unique TCRs.

This PCR relied on a set of 60 Vbeta primers and 13 Jbeta primers. In the original analysis: In a later analysis, the count reached tens of millions of unique TCR beta chains, with about 9.9 million shared. Profiled with immunoSEQ multiplex PCR; TCRdb holds only in-frame clones, not every one. The D gene and trimming were derived from the DNA, and the V and J assignments and clone size from that table. The table lists about 200,000 clones, with roughly 0.74% in the top ten. This CDR3 contains 14 residues. Per germline, CDR1 SGHTA and CDR2 FQGTGA. Trimming shortened V by 5 bases and J by 5 bases, and 12 bases separated the two germline ends.

The chain combines TRBV7-3 with TRBJ2-2; TRBD1 might be the D (6 bases). This receptor was taken from a boy aged 10-17 years in good health and CMV-seronegative. Material for sequencing was PBMCs. DNA for the CDR3: TGTGCCAGCAGCGCCCAGGGGCGGACCGGGGAGCTGTTTTTT. It is translated as CASSAQGRTGELFF.